This T cell receptor (beta chain) was identified during a study of T cells in severe cutaneous drug reactions. General study findings and limits: Carbamazepine-induced Stevens-Johnson syndrome or toxic epidermal necrolysis patients showed strongly raised TRBV12-4, around 32% in blister cells and roughly 5% in PBMC.

This clonotype is identified as medium-sized from frequency. Its antigen is unknown. The donors had carbamazepine-induced Stevens-Johnson syndrome or toxic epidermal necrolysis. Bulk and single-cell libraries used iRepertoire multiplex PCR with TCR subtype-specific primers. Reprocessing the multiplex PCR reads, TCRdb reports a single entry for every CDR3 protein and omits DNA. Recorded here are about 8,300 distinct CDR3 sequences; the top ten clones represent 20% to 30%. Germline V gene data show CDR1 as SQVTM and CDR2 as ANQGSEA. This CDR3 has 14 amino acids. This receptor was identified in a human donor with a severe cutaneous adverse drug reaction. The sample comprised cells from a skin blister. The genes are TRBV29-1 and TRBJ2-5; TCRdb names TRBD2, which stays unverified in the absence of DNA. The CDR3 region is CSVEVGTSKETQYF.